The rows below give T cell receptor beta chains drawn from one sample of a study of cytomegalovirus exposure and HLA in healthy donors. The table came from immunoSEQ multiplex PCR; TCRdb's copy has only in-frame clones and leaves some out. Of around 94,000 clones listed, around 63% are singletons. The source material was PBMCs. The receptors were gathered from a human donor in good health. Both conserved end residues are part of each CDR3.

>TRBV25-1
CASRGQGAVNTEAFF
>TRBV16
CASSPTGRSNQPQHF
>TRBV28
CASHETGSGNTIYF
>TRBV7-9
CASSLALASHEQYF
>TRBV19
CASSAGTSGRSSYNEQFF
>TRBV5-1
CASTPNIQETQYF
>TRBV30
CAWRQKQGAHGANVLTF
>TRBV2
CASSDQGEGSQHF
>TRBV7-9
CASSPTRDRDSYEQYF
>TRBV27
CASSFYGTSGRVLYNEQFF
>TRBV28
CASSSTGGYSYEQYF
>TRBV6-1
CASSDRRGPSYEQYF
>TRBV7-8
CASSLVPGFYGYTF
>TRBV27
CASSLGGAYNEQFF
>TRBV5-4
CASSPGTSSGEQYF
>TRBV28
CASQLAGRIGELFF
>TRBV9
CASSVGWTSTDTQYF
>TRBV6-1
CASSTDRGETQYF
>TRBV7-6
CASSLALGGLEKLFF
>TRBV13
CASSRGLADTQYEQYF
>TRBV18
CASSPKYGRQDMNTEAFF
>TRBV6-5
CASSYLGQSGRKYF
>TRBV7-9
CATTSGTSPYNEQFF
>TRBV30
CAWRTGTGRGYTF
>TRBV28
CASRSSGRWEQYF
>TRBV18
CASAGQGLNTEAFF
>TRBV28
CASSGDRYSGELFF
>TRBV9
CASSVGADRVVEQYF
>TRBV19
CASSILPSGTSHYGYTF
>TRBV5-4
CATLRDRSYNEQFF
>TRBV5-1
CASSARQGSYEQYF
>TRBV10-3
CAGGDPRVTGEQFF
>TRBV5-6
CASSNGALAGVRGELFF
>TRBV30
CAWSGGVAFSYEQYF
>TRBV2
CASSATSGRTNPNNNEQFF
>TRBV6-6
CASRQTLLAGNEQFF
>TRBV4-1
CASSQAGLRTGELFF
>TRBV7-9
CASRHGLAVYNEQFF
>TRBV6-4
CASSDSFGTSPSGNEQFF
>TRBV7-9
CASSFGRVDTEAFF